Listed here are 3 T cell receptor beta chains from one sample, sequenced in a study of molecular identifiers for immune sequencing clone quantification (dated by TCRdb to the late 2010s). Receptors were amplified or captured by PCR. TCRdb lists the instrument as NextSeq 500. TCRdb trimmed public reads at Q25 via fastp, called clones via MiXCR and kept in-frame beta chains. Rows matching on CDR3 protein sequence are summarized as one entry with the most common DNA and genes. The sample data list approximately 590,000 distinct CDR3 sequences, and roughly 23% of these were observed just once. The ten largest clones capture around 0.78% of the sample. Source material: naive CD8+ T cells from blood, with Jurkat cell RNA spiked in. This sample's cell subset or site label indicates: FACS-sorted CD8+CD4-CCR7+CD45RA+ naive T cells. The receptors shown here come from a human donor in good health. Some libraries in this study had Jurkat cell RNA spiked in.

The gene calls are TRBV21-1 and TRBJ2-1; the listed D gene, TRBD2, was not tested against the DNA. TRBV21-1 is a documented pseudogene. The CDR3 contains 17 residues. The CDR3 spells CASSKEMPSGRADEQFF. CDR3 bases: TGTGCCAGCAGCAAAGAAATGCCTAGCGGGAGGGCCGATGAGCAGTTCTTC.

A few counts support this clonotype. The V call is TRBV4-1, the J call TRBJ2-7; 9 nucleotides agree with TRBD1. CDR1 and CDR2 (germline): MGHRA, YSYEKL. Trimming took 2 bases from V and 5 from J; bases not matched to a gene: 4. This CDR3 is 14 amino acids long. CDR3 protein: CASSQTGGANEQYF. Here the CDR3 DNA reads TGCGCCAGCAGCCAAACAGGGGGCGCGAACGAGCAGTACTTC.

V and J are TRBV4-3 and TRBJ2-1; D call uncertain. Trimming took off 3 bases at V and 0 bases at J, with 15 bases between the two ends. The germline CDR1 and CDR2 sequences are LGHNA and YSLEER. CDR3 length: 17 amino acids. The CDR3 region is CASSQGFTEISYNEQFF. The CDR3 bases are TGCGCCAGCAGCCAGGGGTTTACGGAGATCTCCTACAATGAGCAGTTCTTC.